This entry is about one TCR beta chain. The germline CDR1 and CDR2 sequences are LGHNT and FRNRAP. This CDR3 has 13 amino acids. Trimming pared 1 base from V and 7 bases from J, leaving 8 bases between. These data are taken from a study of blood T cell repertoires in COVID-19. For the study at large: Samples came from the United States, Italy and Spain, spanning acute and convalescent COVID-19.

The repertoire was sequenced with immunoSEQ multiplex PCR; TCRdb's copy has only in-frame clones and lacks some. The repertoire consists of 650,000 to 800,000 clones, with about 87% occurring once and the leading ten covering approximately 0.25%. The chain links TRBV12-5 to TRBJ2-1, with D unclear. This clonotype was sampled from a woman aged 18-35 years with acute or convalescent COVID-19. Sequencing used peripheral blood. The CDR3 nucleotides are TGTGCTAGTGGTTTGGGACATCAAAATGAGCAGTTCTTC. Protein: CASGLGHQNEQFF.